Sequencing of this T cell receptor (beta chain) was carried out in a study of PD-L1 blockade in urothelial cancer. Across the study: It was at 3 weeks (second dose) and 6 weeks after treatment start that blood was analyzed. Median blood clonality was around 0.074, with 82,636 unique TCRs.

Locally advanced or metastatic urothelial carcinoma affected all patients. Measured with immunoSEQ multiplex PCR; TCRdb has only the in-frame clones, and not every one. This table holds tens of thousands of clones, 82% found once. The TCR sequence derives from a man between 65 and 85 years old with urothelial cancer. The sequenced sample was PBMCs, obtained around atezolizumab (anti-PD-L1) treatment.

The CDR3, as DNA: TGTGCCAGCAGTGAAGGCCGAGACTATGGCTACACCTTC. Encoded protein: CASSEGRDYGYTF. The chain carries TRBV2 and TRBJ1-2; no definite D call. From germline, CDR1 is SNHLY and CDR2 FYNNEI. The CDR3 has 13 residues. Trimming took off 1 base at V and 3 bases at J, with 6 bases between the two ends.